This T cell receptor beta chain was found in a study of blood T cell repertoires in COVID-19. V was pared by 1 base and J by 0 bases, with 4 bases of the junction left unmatched. The germline V gene encodes CDR1 SGHVS and CDR2 FQNEAQ. The CDR3 length is 18 residues. The table came from immunoSEQ multiplex PCR; TCRdb's copy has only in-frame clones and leaves some out. The table shows almost 50,000 clones, with more than 90% occurring only once. The sample was peripheral blood. This TCR was sampled from a human donor in a cohort sampled during active COVID-19. The chain employs TRBV7-8 and TRBJ2-6, with 9 bases that match TRBD2. CDR3 region: CASSLVGGRDSGANVLTF. Here the CDR3 DNA reads TGTGCCAGCAGCTTAGTCGGCGGGAGGGACTCTGGGGCCAACGTCCTGACTTTC.